Presented here are 10 T cell receptor beta chains from one specimen sequenced in a study of blood T cell repertoires in COVID-19. The table came from immunoSEQ multiplex PCR; TCRdb's copy has only in-frame clones and leaves some out. Here the sample spans about 40,000 clones, about 86% being singletons. The sample consisted of peripheral blood. The receptors were gathered from a middle-aged man in a cohort sampled during active COVID-19.

V is TRBV27 and J is TRBJ2-1, with 11 bases lining up with TRBD2. The CDR3 extends over 19 amino acids. CDR1 is MNHEY, CDR2 SMNVEV, per germline (reference sequence). J gave up 3 bases and V 2 bases, and 12 bases lay outside the gene matches. Here the CDR3 DNA reads TGTGCCAGCAGTTTACAGGGACTAGCGGCCCTTGGATTCTACAATGAGCAGTTCTTC. This codes for CASSLQGLAALGFYNEQFF.

This clone is a singleton in its sample. This chain uses TRBV7-9 with TRBJ1-6; perhaps TRBD1 as D (6 bases). The CDR3 is made up of 15 amino acids. The germline gives CDR1 SEHNR, CDR2 FQNEAQ (reference sequence). The ends were cut back, 3 bases at V and 7 bases at J, with 13 bases in the middle. CDR3 sequence (DNA): TGTGCCAGCAGCTTGGTGACAGGCCAAAATTCACCCCTCCACTTT. Amino acid sequence: CASSLVTGQNSPLHF.

The chain couples TRBV6-1 to TRBJ2-5; 7 bases agree with TRBD1. The CDR3 contains 15 residues. Germline V gene sequence: CDR1 MNHNS, CDR2 SASEGT. V shed 0 bases, J shed 5 bases, and the junction held 6 bases outside the gene matches. This CDR3 reads CASSEAGGLWETQYF. In nucleotides, the CDR3 is TGTGCCAGCAGTGAAGCAGGGGGCCTTTGGGAGACCCAGTACTTC.

This clone was found a few times. The chain uses TRBV11-2 and TRBJ2-5; D is undetermined. The CDR3 consists of 11 residues. V lost 1 base, J lost 6 bases, and 3 bases lay in between. Germline V gene sequence: CDR1 SGHAT, CDR2 FQNNGV. The DNA of the CDR3 is TGTGCCAGCAGCTTAGGGCAGACCCAGTACTTC. It translates to CASSLGQTQYF.

V gene TRBV7-9 combines with J gene TRBJ1-2; 7 bases match TRBD1. Trimming cost V 7 bases and J 4 bases; bases outside gene matches: 9. From germline, CDR1 is SEHNR and CDR2 FQNEAQ (reference sequence). CDR3 length equals 14 residues. The CDR3 loop reads CASTQGGQLYGYTF. CDR3 DNA sequence: TGTGCCAGCACCCAAGGGGGACAGCTCTATGGCTACACCTTC.

V is TRBV7-8 and J is TRBJ2-1; D call uncertain. Germline CDR1 SGHVS, CDR2 FQNEAQ. The CDR3 totals 14 residues. The V gene lost 0 bases and the J gene lost 7 bases, with 10 bases spanning the gap. CDR3 nucleotide sequence: TGTGCCAGCAGCTTAGCGGGCGATAGGAATGAGCAGTTCTTC. Protein: CASSLAGDRNEQFF.

The chain has TRBV11-2 and TRBJ2-7; maybe TRBD2 (6 bases). The CDR3 has 13 amino acids. Germline V gene data show CDR1 as SGHAT and CDR2 as FQNNGV. V dropped 5 bases and J dropped 0 bases, with 8 bases sitting between them. This CDR3 is CASSPGVSYEQYF. CDR3 DNA: TGTGCCAGCAGCCCGGGAGTCTCCTACGAGCAGTACTTC.

A few counts support this clone. The chain employs TRBV30 and TRBJ1-4, with D possibly being TRBD1 (6 bases). Trimming took 5 bases from V and 4 from J, leaving 11 bases between them. This CDR3 spans 13 amino acids. Looked up from germline, CDR1 is GTSNPN and CDR2 is SVGIG (reference sequence). CDR3: CAWVGGDNEKLFF. The CDR3 nucleotides read TGTGCCTGGGTAGGGGGAGATAATGAAAAACTGTTTTTT.

The gene calls are TRBV3-1 (or the pseudogene TRBV3-2) and TRBJ2-1; D may be TRBD2 (7 bases). This CDR3 is 15 amino acids long. V lost 0 bases to trimming and J lost 4 bases, with 10 bases between them. Germline V gene lookup returns CDR1 LGHDT and CDR2 YNNKEL (reference sequence). CDR3 sequence (DNA): TGTGCCAGCAGCCAAGAACGGGGGGCTTACAATGAGCAGTTCTTC. It specifies CASSQERGAYNEQFF.

In its sample, this clone was seen once. This chain connects TRBV7-8 to TRBJ1-4, with 7 positions matching TRBD1. This CDR3 is built from 15 residues. V shed 6 bases, J shed 2 bases, and the junction held 6 bases outside the gene matches. Germline V gene sequence: CDR1 SGHVS, CDR2 FQNEAQ. The CDR3 DNA sequence: TGTGCCAGCAGACCACTACAGGGGACTAATGAAAAACTGTTTTTT. Amino acid sequence: CASRPLQGTNEKLFF.